This T cell receptor (beta chain) emerged from a study of T cell changes during pregnancy in multiple sclerosis. Germline loops: CDR1 SGHDN, CDR2 FVKESK. The V gene end was trimmed by 4 bases and the J gene end by 4 bases; junction bases not matched to a gene: 11. The CDR3 contains 16 residues. Produced via immunoSEQ multiplex PCR; TCRdb's table is partial and in-frame only. The sample gives about 70,000 clones, around 92% of which show up once; 2.3% is in the top ten. This chain connects TRBV14 to TRBJ2-5; 8 bases align to TRBD2. Source: peripheral blood, taken in the first trimester of pregnancy. The origin of this receptor is a female donor with multiple sclerosis, enrolled in a pregnancy study. In nucleotides, the CDR3 is TGTGCCAGCAGCCTGTCCGGGACTAGGGCCCCAGAGACCCAGTACTTC. Translating gives CASSLSGTRAPETQYF.